The clone carrying this TCR beta chain was picked up a small number of times. The record originates from a study of CD8+ T cells in alopecia areata. Alopecia areata patients provided lesional scalp punch biopsies and peripheral blood. Extracted from the samples, RNA was reverse transcribed into cDNA to serve as the sequencing template. Sequencing used immunoSEQ multiplex PCR; TCRdb keeps in-frame clones, though not all of them. The sample shows approximately 180,000 clones, about 63% of them seen only once. Germline lookup yields CDR1 SGDLS and CDR2 YYNGEE. This CDR3 comprises 15 residues. V dropped 0 bases and J dropped 3 bases, with 11 bases sitting between them.

V is TRBV9 and J is TRBJ2-3; D might be TRBD1 or TRBD2, each matching 5 bases. The sequencing used CD4+ T cells sorted from blood, collected at week 0. This TCR was recovered from a human donor with alopecia areata. The CDR3 DNA follows: TGTGCCAGCAGCGTAGGAGGCAGGGAGACAGATACGCAGTATTTT. Amino acids: CASSVGGRETDTQYF.